The T cell receptor (beta chain) under discussion was sequenced for a study of blood T cell repertoires in COVID-19. Study in general: From T cells, B-cell-depleted T cells, or PBMCs came the material, which was cDNA or gDNA.

In the authors' workflow: The authors estimated nucleated cell counts from reference gene primer amplification. Sequenced by immunoSEQ multiplex PCR; TCRdb stores in-frame clones only, minus some. The V and J calls and clone size come from that table; D and trimming were worked out from the DNA. This sample carries around 300,000 clones, under 90% of them seen once, and the ten largest clones take 2.2%. The germline V and J ends were trimmed by 3 bases and 9 bases, with 6 bases remaining between them. Per the germline V gene, CDR1 is MDHEN and CDR2 is SYDVKM. This CDR3 comprises 12 residues. This TCR came from a man aged 50 to 60 with acute or convalescent COVID-19. This chain joins TRBV28 and TRBJ1-6; D uncertain. The sample was peripheral blood. CDR3 protein: CASSFGSSPLHF. For the CDR3, the DNA is TGTGCCAGCAGTTTCGGTAGTTCACCCCTCCACTTT.